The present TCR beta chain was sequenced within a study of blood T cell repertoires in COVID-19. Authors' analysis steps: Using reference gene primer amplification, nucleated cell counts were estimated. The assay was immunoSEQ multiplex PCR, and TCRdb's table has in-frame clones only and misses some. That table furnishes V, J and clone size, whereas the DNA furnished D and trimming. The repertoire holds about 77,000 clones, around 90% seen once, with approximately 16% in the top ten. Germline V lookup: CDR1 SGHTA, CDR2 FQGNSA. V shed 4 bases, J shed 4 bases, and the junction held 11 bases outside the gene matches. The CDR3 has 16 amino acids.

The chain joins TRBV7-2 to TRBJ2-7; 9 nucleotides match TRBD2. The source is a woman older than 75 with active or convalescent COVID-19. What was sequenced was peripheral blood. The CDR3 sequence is CASSSRGAGGGYEQYF. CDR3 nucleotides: TGTGCCAGCAGCTCCCGAGGAGCGGGGGGAGGTTACGAGCAGTACTTC. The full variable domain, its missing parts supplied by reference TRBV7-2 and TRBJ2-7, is GAGVSQSPSNKVTEKGKDVELRCDPISGHTALYWYRQSLGQGLEFLIYFQGNSAPDKSGLPSDRFSAERTGGSVSTLTIQRTQQEDSAVYLCASSSRGAGGGYEQYFGPGTRLTVT.